This section outlines one T cell receptor beta chain sequence together with its context. The entry originates in a study of blood T cell repertoires in COVID-19. This table comes from immunoSEQ multiplex PCR, and its TCRdb copy is limited to in-frame clones, with some not included. This table has 20,000 to 25,000 clones, approximately 80% appearing once. Sequenced: peripheral blood. The sequence was collected from a man older than 75 with active or convalescent COVID-19.

CDR3 residues: CASSRQPNSNQPQHF. Here the CDR3 DNA reads TGTGCCAGTAGTCGACAGCCGAATAGCAATCAGCCCCAGCATTTT. This chain joins TRBV19 and TRBJ1-5; TRBD1 is a possible D gene (5 bases). The CDR3 totals 15 residues. The V gene lost 5 bases and the J gene lost 0 bases, with 11 bases spanning the gap. Germline V gene data show CDR1 as LNHDA and CDR2 as SQIVND (reference sequence).